This T cell receptor beta chain is drawn from a study of blood T cell repertoires in COVID-19. Sequenced by immunoSEQ multiplex PCR; TCRdb stores in-frame clones only, minus some. The data contain over 80,000 clones, around 90% of them singletons. Trimming took off 2 bases at V and 3 bases at J, with 10 bases between the two ends. Germline V gene data show CDR1 as KGHSH and CDR2 as LQKENI. The CDR3 is made up of 15 amino acids. This clone was observed a single time. The chain has TRBV18 and TRBJ1-4; D might be TRBD1 (5 bases). This TCR derives from a human donor with active COVID-19. The donor label of this sample is uncertain. The sequencing input was peripheral blood. The CDR3 loop reads CASSPLGGANEKLFF. The CDR3 nucleotides read TGTGCCAGCTCACCATTGGGGGGAGCTAATGAAAAACTGTTTTTT.